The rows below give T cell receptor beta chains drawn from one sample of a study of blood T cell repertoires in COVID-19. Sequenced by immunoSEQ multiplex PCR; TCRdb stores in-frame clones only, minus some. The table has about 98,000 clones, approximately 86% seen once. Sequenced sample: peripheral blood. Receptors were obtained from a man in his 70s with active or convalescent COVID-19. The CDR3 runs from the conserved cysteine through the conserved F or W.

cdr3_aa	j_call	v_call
CASHYTGSYNSPLHF	TRBJ1-6	TRBV5-5
CASSRQGLNTEAFF	TRBJ1-1	TRBV6-2/TRBV6-3
CASSVGGAHFTDTQYF	TRBJ2-3	TRBV9
CASSLGQLLSGNTIYF	TRBJ1-3	TRBV7-2
CASSPEQGVGYTF	TRBJ1-2	TRBV7-9
CASSLGTGSSYEQYF	TRBJ2-7	TRBV4-1
CSVDHAGLAYNEQFF	TRBJ2-1	TRBV29-1
CASSEDSYGYTF	TRBJ1-2	TRBV6-1
CASSEQRTGNGYTF	TRBJ1-2	TRBV6-1
CASSEGTENNSPLHF	TRBJ1-6	TRBV6-1
CSVARDVLETEAFF	TRBJ1-1	TRBV29-1
CASSVQQGADNEQFF	TRBJ2-1	TRBV7-8
CASSQVSSGGFNEQFF	TRBJ2-1	TRBV4-3
CASSPGQDYGYTF	TRBJ1-2	TRBV6-5
CASSPEWGGEQYF	TRBJ2-7	TRBV9
CASSQEVVPGTEAFF	TRBJ1-1	TRBV4-1
CASRVRGRETQYF	TRBJ2-5	TRBV5-1
CASSDGTGNYGYTF	TRBJ1-2	TRBV6-1
CASSLRGLGEQFF	TRBJ2-1	TRBV5-6
CASQTSGGNNEQFF	TRBJ2-1	TRBV11-2
CASSWSGTGNTEAFF	TRBJ1-1	TRBV5-5
CASSLARFLGGAYYNEQFF	TRBJ2-1	TRBV11-2
CASSFGGAGANVLTF	TRBJ2-6	TRBV27
CASSLTGGPRSGYTF	TRBJ1-2	TRBV7-9
CATWDRTYTDTQYF	TRBJ2-3	TRBV19
CASSSRTGGNQPQHF	TRBJ1-5	TRBV6-5
CASSLLGLAGGPFETQYF	TRBJ2-5	TRBV18
CASSLPQRTTNEKLFF	TRBJ1-4	TRBV7-2
CASSLRRAYEQYF	TRBJ2-7	TRBV11-3
CASSIAGGHTGELFF	TRBJ2-2	TRBV19
CASSLWQGRNEQFF	TRBJ2-1	TRBV5-4
CASSWDREGETQYF	TRBJ2-5	TRBV27
CASSLTNSYNEQFF	TRBJ2-1	TRBV27
CASSYGGASYNEQFF	TRBJ2-1	TRBV6-5
CASPTGLKGKGMKNCFF	TRBJ1-4	TRBV19
CATSDLTGGKSSPLHF	TRBJ1-6	TRBV24-1
CASSSRDRGYYEQYF	TRBJ2-7	TRBV7-2
CASSPNEEQYF	TRBJ2-7	TRBV6-2/TRBV6-3
CASSVGTSGVETQYF	TRBJ2-5	TRBV9
CASSPDRGKETQYF	TRBJ2-5	TRBV5-4
CASSTGHPGEQYF	TRBJ2-7	TRBV6-6
CASRGGRGSYNEQFF	TRBJ2-1	TRBV13
CASKIQGGPNTEAFF	TRBJ1-1	TRBV5-1
CASSPRRLTGTPYEQYF	TRBJ2-7	TRBV27
CASSSLPGGSGNTIYF	TRBJ1-3	TRBV11-3
CASSQQGSYEQYF	TRBJ2-7	TRBV3-1/TRBV3-2
CASSLGGTGSLMNTEAFF	TRBJ1-1	TRBV5-1
CASSTDRGRSQPQHF	TRBJ1-5	TRBV2
CASSAGQGTYNEQFF	TRBJ2-1	TRBV7-9
CAISSQGTGGNTIYF	TRBJ1-3	TRBV10-3
CASSYRSRGGLRYEQYF	TRBJ2-7	TRBV6-2/TRBV6-3
CASSLWDRQQYF	TRBJ2-7	TRBV5-5
CASSLSLAAYEQYF	TRBJ2-7	TRBV5-6
CASSQRPSAGELFF	TRBJ2-2	TRBV4-3
CASSQKGKETQYF	TRBJ2-5	TRBV5-1
CASSLVGLYNEQFF	TRBJ2-1	TRBV11-2
CASSLLLAGFHEQFF	TRBJ2-1	TRBV11-3
CSARTSGGEDIQYF	TRBJ2-4	TRBV29-1
CASTRDIYQPQHF	TRBJ1-5	TRBV6-5
CASSSRQGYYEQYF	TRBJ2-7	TRBV6-2/TRBV6-3